This TCR beta chain was captured in a study of T cell responses to AZD1222 COVID-19 vaccine. Study-wide background: Both about-4-week and about-12-week second-dose recipients were combined.

Study-wide points: White British donors predominated, females outnumbered males, and clonal diversity was possibly underestimated.

There are 19 residues in the CDR3. In the case of this clone: The antigen is unknown.

The repertoire was sequenced with immunoSEQ multiplex PCR; TCRdb's copy has only in-frame clones and lacks some. The sample carries about 60,000 clones, less than 90% recorded once. V and J are TRBV21-1 and TRBJ1-4; TRBD1, the D gene given by the table, was not confirmed from the DNA. TRBV21-1 is a pseudogene segment. The input for sequencing was peripheral blood, taken on day 0 of AZD1222 vaccination. This sequence originates from an adult in good health. As DNA, the CDR3 is TGTGCCAGCAGCAAAGGCGGTCGACAGGGAGGACGAACTAATGAAAAACTGTTTTTT. This translates into CASSKGGRQGGRTNEKLFF.